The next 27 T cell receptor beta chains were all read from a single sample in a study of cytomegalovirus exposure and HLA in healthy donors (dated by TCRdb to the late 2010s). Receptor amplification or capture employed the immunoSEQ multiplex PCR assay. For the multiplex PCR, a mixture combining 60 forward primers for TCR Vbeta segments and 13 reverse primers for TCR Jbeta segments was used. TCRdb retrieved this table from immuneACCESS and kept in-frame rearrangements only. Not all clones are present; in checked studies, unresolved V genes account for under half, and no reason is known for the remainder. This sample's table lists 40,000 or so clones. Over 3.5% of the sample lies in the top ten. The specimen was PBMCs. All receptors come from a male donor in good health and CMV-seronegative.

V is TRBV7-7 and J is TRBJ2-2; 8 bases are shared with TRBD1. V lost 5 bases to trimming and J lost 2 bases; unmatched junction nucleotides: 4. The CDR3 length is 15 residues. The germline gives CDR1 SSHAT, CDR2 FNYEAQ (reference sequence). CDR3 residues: CASSATGANTGELFF. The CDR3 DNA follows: TGTGCCAGCAGCGCGACAGGGGCTAACACCGGGGAGCTGTTTTTT.

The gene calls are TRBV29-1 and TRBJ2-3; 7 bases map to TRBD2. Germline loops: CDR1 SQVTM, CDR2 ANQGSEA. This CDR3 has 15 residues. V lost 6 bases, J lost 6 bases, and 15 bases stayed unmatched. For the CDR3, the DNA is TGCAGCGTCCCCTCGGGGGGTTTCTCTCAGGATACGCAGTATTTT. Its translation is CSVPSGGFSQDTQYF.

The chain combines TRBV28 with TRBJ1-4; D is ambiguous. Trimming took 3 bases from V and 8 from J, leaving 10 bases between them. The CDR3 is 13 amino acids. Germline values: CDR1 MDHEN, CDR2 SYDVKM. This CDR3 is CASSLPGWEKLFF. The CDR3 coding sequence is TGTGCCAGCAGTTTGCCCGGTTGGGAAAAACTGTTTTTT. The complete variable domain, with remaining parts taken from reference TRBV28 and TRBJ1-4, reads DVKVTQSSRYLVKRTGEKVFLECVQDMDHENMFWYRQDPGLGLRLIYFSYDVKMKEKGDIPEGYSVSREKKERFSLILESASTNQTSMYLCASSLPGWEKLFFGSGTQLSVL.

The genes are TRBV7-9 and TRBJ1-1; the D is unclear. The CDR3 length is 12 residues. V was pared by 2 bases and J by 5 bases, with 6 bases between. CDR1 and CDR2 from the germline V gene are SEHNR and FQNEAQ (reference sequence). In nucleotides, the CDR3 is TGTGCCAGCAGCTTATCTCGGACTGAAGCTTTCTTT. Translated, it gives CASSLSRTEAFF.

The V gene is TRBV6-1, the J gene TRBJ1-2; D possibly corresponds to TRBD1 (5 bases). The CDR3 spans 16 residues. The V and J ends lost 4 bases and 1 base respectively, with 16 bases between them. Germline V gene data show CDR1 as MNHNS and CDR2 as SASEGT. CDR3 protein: CASSAHGGRGNYGYTF. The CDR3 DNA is TGTGCCAGCAGTGCCCATGGAGGGAGGGGTAACTATGGCTACACCTTC.

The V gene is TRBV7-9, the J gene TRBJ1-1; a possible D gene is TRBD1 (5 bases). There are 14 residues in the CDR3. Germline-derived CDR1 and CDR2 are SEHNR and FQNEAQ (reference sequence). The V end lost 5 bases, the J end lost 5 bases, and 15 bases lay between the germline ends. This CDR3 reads CASSQTGGETEAFF. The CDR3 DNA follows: TGTGCCAGCAGCCAAACGGGGGGTGAGACTGAAGCTTTCTTT.

CDR3 DNA sequence: TGTGCCAGCAGCCAAGATCTGGCAGACTATCAGCCCCAGCATTTT. Protein product: CASSQDLADYQPQHF. This sequence joins TRBV4-2 and TRBJ1-5; no clear D gene. The germline CDR1 and CDR2 sequences are LGHNA and YNFKEQ. The CDR3 extends over 15 amino acids. The germline V and J ends were trimmed by 0 bases and 5 bases, with 11 bases remaining between them.

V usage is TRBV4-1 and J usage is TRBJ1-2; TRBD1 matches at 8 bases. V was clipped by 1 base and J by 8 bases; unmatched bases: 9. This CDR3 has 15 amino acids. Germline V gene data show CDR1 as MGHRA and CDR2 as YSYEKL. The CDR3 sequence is CASSQVLGQGRGYTF. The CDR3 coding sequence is TGCGCCAGCAGCCAAGTCTTAGGACAGGGTAGAGGCTACACCTTC.

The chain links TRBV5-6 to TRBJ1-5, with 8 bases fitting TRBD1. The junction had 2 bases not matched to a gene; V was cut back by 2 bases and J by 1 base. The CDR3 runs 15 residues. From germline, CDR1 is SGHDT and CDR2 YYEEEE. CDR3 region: CASSFNRGSNQPQHF. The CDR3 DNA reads TGTGCCAGCAGCTTCAACAGGGGGAGCAATCAGCCCCAGCATTTT.

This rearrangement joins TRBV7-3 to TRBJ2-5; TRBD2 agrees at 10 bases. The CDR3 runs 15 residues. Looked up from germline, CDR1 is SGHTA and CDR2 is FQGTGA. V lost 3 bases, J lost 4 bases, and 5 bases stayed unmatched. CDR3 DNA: TGTGCCAGCAGCTTGGGACTAGCGCCGAGAGAGACCCAGTACTTC. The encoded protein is CASSLGLAPRETQYF.

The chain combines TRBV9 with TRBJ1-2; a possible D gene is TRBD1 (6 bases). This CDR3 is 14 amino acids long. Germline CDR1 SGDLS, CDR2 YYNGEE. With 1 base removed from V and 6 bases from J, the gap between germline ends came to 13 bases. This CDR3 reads CASSVTGTVNGYTF. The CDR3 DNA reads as TGTGCCAGCAGCGTAACAGGGACGGTCAATGGCTACACCTTC.

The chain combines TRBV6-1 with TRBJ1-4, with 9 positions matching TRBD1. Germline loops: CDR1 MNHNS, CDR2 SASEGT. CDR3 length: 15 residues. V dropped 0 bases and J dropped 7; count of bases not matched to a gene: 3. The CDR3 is CASSEAGTGSEKLFF. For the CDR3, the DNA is TGTGCCAGCAGTGAAGCCGGGACAGGGAGTGAAAAACTGTTTTTT.

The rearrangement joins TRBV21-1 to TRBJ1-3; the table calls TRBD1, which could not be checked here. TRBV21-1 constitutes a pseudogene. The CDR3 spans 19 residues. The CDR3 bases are TGTGCCAGCAGCAACAAGACAGGATGTGGGTTGGGCTCTGGAAACACCATATATTTT. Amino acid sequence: CASSNKTGCGLGSGNTIYF.

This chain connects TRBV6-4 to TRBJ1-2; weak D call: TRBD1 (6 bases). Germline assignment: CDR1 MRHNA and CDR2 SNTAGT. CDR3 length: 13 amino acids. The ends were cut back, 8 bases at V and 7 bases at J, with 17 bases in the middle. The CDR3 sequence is CASHQQGNCGYTF. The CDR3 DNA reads TGTGCCAGCCACCAACAGGGAAATTGTGGCTACACCTTC.

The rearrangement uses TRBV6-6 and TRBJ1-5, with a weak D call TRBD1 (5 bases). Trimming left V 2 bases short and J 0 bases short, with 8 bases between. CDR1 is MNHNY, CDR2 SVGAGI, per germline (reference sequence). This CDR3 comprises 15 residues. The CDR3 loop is CASSYGQGSNQPQHF. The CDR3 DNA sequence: TGTGCCAGCAGTTACGGGCAGGGTAGCAATCAGCCCCAGCATTTT.

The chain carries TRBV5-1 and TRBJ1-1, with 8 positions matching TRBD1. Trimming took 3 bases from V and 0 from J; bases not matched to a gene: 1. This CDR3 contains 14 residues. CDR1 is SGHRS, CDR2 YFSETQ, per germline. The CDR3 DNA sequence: TGCGCCAGCAGCTCGACAGGGGTGAACACTGAAGCTTTCTTT. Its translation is CASSSTGVNTEAFF.

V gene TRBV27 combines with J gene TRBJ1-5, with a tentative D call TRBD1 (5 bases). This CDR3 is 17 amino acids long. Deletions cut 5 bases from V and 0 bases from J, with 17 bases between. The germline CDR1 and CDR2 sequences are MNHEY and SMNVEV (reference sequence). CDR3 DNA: TGTGCCAGCAGTCCGACCCCAGACAGCTATAGCAATCAGCCCCAGCATTTT. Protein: CASSPTPDSYSNQPQHF.

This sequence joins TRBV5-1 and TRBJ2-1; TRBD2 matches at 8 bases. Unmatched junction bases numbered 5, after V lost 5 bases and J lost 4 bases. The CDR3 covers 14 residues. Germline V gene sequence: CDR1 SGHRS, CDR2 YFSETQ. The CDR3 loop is CASSPSGRYNEQFF. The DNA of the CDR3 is TGCGCCAGCAGTCCTAGCGGGCGATACAATGAGCAGTTCTTC.

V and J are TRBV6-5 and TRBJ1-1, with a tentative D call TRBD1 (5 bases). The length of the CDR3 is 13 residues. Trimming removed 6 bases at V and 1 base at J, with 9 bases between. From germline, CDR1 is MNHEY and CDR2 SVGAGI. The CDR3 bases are TGTGCCAGCAGACAGGAATGGAACACTGAAGCTTTCTTT. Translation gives CASRQEWNTEAFF.

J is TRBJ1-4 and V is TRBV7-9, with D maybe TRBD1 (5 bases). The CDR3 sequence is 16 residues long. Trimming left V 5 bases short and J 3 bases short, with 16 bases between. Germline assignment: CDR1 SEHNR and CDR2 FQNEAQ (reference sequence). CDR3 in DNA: TGTGCCAGCAGCCGCCCCCCACAGGCGTCTAATGAAAAACTGTTTTTT. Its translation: CASSRPPQASNEKLFF.

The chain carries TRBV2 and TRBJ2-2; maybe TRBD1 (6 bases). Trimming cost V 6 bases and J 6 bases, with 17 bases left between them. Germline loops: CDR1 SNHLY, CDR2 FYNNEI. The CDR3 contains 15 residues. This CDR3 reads CASRKFGGRAGELFF. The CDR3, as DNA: TGTGCCAGCAGGAAGTTTGGGGGCAGGGCCGGGGAGCTGTTTTTT.

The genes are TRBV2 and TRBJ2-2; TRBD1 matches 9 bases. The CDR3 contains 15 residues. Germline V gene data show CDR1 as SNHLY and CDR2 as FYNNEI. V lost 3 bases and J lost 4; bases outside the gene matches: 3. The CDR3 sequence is CASSEGQGGTGELFF. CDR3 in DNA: TGTGCCAGCAGTGAGGGACAGGGTGGCACCGGGGAGCTGTTTTTT.

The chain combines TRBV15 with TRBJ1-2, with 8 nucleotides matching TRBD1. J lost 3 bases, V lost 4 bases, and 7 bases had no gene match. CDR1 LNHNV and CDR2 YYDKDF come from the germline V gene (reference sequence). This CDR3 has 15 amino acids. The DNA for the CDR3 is TGTGCCACCAGCACGACCAGGGGGCCTTACTATGGCTACACCTTC. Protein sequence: CATSTTRGPYYGYTF.

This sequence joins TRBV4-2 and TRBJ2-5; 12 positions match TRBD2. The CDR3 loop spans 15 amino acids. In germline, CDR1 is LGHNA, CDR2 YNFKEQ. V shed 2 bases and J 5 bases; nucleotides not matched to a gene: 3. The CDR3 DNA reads TGTGCCAGCAGCCAAACTAGCGGGGGGCCCGAGACCCAGTACTTC. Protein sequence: CASSQTSGGPETQYF.

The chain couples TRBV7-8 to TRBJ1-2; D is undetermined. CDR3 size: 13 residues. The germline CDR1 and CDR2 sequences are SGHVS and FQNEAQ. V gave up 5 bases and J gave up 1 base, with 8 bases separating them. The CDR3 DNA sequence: TGTGCCAGCAGCCCTTCGTATAACTATGGCTACACCTTC. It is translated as CASSPSYNYGYTF. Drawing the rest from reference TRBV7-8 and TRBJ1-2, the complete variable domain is GAGVSQSPRYKVAKRGQDVALRCDPISGHVSLFWYQQALGQGPEFLTYFQNEAQLDKSGLPSDRFFAERPEGSVSTLKIQRTQQEDSAVYLCASSPSYNYGYTFGSGTRLTVV.

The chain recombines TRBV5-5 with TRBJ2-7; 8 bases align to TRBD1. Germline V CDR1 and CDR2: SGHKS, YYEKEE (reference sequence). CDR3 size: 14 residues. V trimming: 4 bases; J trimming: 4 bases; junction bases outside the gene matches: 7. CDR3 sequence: CASSLQGARYEQYF. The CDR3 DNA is TGTGCCAGCAGCCTCCAGGGGGCACGGTACGAGCAGTACTTC.

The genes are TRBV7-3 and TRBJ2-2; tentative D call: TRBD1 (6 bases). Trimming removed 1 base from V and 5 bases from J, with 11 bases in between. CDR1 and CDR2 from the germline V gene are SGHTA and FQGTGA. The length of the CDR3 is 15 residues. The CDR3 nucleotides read TGTGCCAGCAGCTTAAACGTCAGGGGAACCGGGGAGCTGTTTTTT. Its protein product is CASSLNVRGTGELFF. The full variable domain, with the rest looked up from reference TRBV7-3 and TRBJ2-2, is GAGVSQTPSNKVTEKGKYVELRCDPISGHTALYWYRQSLGQGPEFLIYFQGTGAADDSGLPNDRFFAVRPEGSVSTLKIQRTERGDSAVYLCASSLNVRGTGELFFGEGSRLTVL.